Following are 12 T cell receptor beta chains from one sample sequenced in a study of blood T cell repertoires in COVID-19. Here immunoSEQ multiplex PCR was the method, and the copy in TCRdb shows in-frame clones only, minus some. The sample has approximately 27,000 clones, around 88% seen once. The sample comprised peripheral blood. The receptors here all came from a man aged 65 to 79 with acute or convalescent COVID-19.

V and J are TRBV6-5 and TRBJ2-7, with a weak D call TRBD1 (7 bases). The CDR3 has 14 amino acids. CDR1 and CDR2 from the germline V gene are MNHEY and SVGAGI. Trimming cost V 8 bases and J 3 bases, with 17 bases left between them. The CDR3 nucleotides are TGTGCCAGCGCCCGAGGACAGGAGGGCTACGAGCAGTACTTC. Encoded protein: CASARGQEGYEQYF.

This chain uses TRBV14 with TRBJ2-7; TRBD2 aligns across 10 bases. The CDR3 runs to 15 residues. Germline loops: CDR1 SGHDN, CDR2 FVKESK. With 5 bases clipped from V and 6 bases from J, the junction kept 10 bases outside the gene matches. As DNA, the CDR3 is TGTGCCAGCAGCACGCTAGCGGGAGCGGTAATCGAGCAGTACTTC. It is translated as CASSTLAGAVIEQYF.

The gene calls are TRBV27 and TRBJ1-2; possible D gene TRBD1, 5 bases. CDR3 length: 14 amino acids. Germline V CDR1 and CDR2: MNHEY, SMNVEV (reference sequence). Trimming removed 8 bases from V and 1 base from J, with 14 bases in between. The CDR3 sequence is CASSRDGVNYGYTF. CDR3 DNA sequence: TGTGCCAGCTCCAGGGATGGAGTTAACTATGGCTACACCTTC.

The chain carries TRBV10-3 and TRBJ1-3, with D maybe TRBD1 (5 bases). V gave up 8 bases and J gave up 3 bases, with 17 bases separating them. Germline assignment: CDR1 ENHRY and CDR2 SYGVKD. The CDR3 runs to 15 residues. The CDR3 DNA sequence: TGTGCCATCGGGCAGGGTACCTCTGGTGGAAACACCATATATTTT. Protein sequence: CAIGQGTSGGNTIYF.

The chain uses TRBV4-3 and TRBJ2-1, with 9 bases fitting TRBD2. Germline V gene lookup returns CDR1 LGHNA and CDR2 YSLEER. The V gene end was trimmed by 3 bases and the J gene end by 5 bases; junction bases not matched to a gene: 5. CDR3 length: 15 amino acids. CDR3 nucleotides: TGCGCCAGCAGCCAGGGACTAGCAGAGGACAATGAGCAGTTCTTC. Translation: CASSQGLAEDNEQFF.

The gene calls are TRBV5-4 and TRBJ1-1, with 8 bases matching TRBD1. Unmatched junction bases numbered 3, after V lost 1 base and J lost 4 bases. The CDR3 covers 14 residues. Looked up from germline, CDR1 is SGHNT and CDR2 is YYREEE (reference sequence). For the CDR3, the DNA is TGTGCCAGCAGCTTGACAGGGGGGGCCACTGAAGCTTTCTTT. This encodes CASSLTGGATEAFF.

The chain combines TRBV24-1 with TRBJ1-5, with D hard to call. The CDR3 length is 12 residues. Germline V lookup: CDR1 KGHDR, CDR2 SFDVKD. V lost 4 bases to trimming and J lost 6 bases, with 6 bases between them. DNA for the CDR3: TGTGCCACCAGTGAGGAGGGTCAGCCCCAGCATTTT. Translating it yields CATSEEGQPQHF.

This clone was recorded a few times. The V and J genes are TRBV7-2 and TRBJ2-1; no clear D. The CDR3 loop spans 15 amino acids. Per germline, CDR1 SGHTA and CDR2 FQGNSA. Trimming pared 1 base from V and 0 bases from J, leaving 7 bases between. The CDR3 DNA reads TGTGCCAGCAGCTTAGGTTCGAGCTCCTACAATGAGCAGTTCTTC. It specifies CASSLGSSSYNEQFF. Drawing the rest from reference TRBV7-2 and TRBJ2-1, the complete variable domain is GAGVSQSPSNKVTEKGKDVELRCDPISGHTALYWYRQSLGQGLEFLIYFQGNSAPDKSGLPSDRFSAERTGGSVSTLTIQRTQQEDSAVYLCASSLGSSSYNEQFFGPGTRLTVL.

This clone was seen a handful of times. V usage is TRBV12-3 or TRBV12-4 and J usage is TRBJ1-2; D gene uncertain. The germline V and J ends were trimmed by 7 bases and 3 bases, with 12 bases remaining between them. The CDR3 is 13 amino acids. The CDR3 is CASTSGGYYGYTF. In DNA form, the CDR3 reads TGTGCCAGCACCTCTGGAGGGTACTATGGCTACACCTTC.

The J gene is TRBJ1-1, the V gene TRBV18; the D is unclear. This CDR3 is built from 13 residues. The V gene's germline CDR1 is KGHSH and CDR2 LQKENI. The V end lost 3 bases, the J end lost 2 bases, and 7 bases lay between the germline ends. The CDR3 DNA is TGTGCCAGCTCACCTCAAGCAAACACTGAAGCTTTCTTT. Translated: CASSPQANTEAFF.

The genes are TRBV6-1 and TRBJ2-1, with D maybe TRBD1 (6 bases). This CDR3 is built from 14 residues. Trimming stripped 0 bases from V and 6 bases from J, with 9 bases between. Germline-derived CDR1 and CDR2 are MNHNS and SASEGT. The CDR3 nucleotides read TGTGCCAGCAGTGAAGCTCACAGGGCCAATGAGCAGTTCTTC. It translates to CASSEAHRANEQFF.

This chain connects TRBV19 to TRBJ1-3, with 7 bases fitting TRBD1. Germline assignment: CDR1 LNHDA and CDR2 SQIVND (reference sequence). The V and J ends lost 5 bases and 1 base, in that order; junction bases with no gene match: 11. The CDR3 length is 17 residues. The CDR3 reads CASSATGTVRSGNTIYF. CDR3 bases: TGTGCCAGTAGTGCCACCGGGACAGTTCGTTCTGGAAACACCATATATTTT. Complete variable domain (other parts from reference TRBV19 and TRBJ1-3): DGGITQSPKYLFRKEGQNVTLSCEQNLNHDAMYWYRQDPGQGLRLIYYSQIVNDFQKGDIAEGYSVSREKKESFPLTVTSAQKNPTAFYLCASSATGTVRSGNTIYFGEGSWLTVV.